The 6 T cell receptor beta chains below all came from one sample that was sequenced in a study of PD-1 blockade in classical Hodgkin lymphoma. Time point denoted: newly diagnosed, previously untreated cHL patient sample. Here immunoSEQ multiplex PCR was the method, and the copy in TCRdb shows in-frame clones only, minus some. This table holds roughly 70,000 clones, 93% found once. Sequenced sample: peripheral blood mononuclear cells (PBMCs). The receptors were sampled from a human donor with classical Hodgkin lymphoma.

This chain links TRBV2 with TRBJ1-1; perhaps TRBD1 as D (5 bases). Germline V lookup: CDR1 SNHLY, CDR2 FYNNEI. Between the trimmed V and J ends, which lost 2 bases and 4 bases, there was a span of 8 bases. The CDR3 runs 13 residues. CDR3 in amino acids: CASSEQGSTEAFF. In nucleotides, the CDR3 is TGTGCCAGCAGTGAACAGGGAAGCACTGAAGCTTTCTTT.

V usage is TRBV5-6 and J usage is TRBJ1-2; D is uncertain. This CDR3 spans 12 amino acids. Germline V gene sequence: CDR1 SGHDT, CDR2 YYEEEE. V shed 7 bases and J shed 9 bases, with 16 bases lying between them. Written as DNA, the CDR3 is TGTGCCAGCTCAAAGGGCGGGTATAGCTACACCTTC. The encoded protein is CASSKGGYSYTF.

In its sample, this clone was seen once. The genes are TRBV7-3 and TRBJ1-2; D unclear. The CDR3 runs to 12 residues. Trimming shortened V by 3 bases and J by 1 base, and 3 bases separated the two germline ends. CDR1 is SGHTA and CDR2 is FQGTGA in the germline V gene. For the CDR3, the DNA is TGTGCCAGCAGCTTGGTTAACTATGGCTACACCTTC. This translates into CASSLVNYGYTF.

This chain uses TRBV6-5 with TRBJ1-2; 8 positions agree with TRBD1. With V trimmed by 2 bases and J by 8 bases, 4 bases remained unmatched. The CDR3 has 13 residues. Germline assignment: CDR1 MNHEY and CDR2 SVGAGI. This chain's CDR3 is CASSYTGQGGYTF. The DNA of the CDR3 is TGTGCCAGCAGTTACACTGGACAGGGAGGCTACACCTTC.

In nucleotides, the CDR3 is TGTGCAAGTCGCCTAAGAGGGAGCCCGGTGAACACTGAAGCTTTCTTT. It codes for CASRLRGSPVNTEAFF. This chain joins TRBV12-2 and TRBJ1-1. TRBV12-2 is assigned pseudogene status. The CDR3 has 16 amino acids.

This chain uses TRBV19 with TRBJ1-5, with TRBD1 matching over 10 bases. The CDR3 extends over 16 amino acids. Unmatched junction bases numbered 6, after V lost 2 bases and J lost 5 bases. Germline CDR1 and CDR2: LNHDA and SQIVND (reference sequence). In nucleotides, the CDR3 is TGTGCCAGTAGTATATTAGGACAGGGGGACTATCAGCCCCAGCATTTT. As protein: CASSILGQGDYQPQHF.